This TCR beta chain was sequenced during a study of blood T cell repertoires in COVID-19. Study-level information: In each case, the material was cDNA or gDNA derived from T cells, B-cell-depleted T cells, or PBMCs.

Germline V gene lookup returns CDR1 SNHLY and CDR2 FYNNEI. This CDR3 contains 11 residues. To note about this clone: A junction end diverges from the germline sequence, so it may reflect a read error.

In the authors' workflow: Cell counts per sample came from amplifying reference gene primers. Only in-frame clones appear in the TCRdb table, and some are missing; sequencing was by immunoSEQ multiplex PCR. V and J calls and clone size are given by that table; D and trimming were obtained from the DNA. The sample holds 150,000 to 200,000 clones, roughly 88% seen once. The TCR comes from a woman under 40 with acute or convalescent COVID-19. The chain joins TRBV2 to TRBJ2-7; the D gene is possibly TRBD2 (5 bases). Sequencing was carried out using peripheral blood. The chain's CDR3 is CASSEATLVSF. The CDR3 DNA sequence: TGTGCCAGCAGTGAAGCCACACTAGTCTCCTTC.